This passage covers 8 T cell receptor beta chains from one sample sequenced in a study of blood T cell repertoires in COVID-19. Assay used: immunoSEQ multiplex PCR; TCRdb lists only in-frame clones, some missing. Of tens of thousands of clones listed, approximately 90% are singletons. Specimen: peripheral blood. These receptors all stem from a woman aged 80 or older with COVID-19, enrolled during active disease.

The CDR3 DNA follows: TGTGCCAGCAGCGTAACGGGATTTGGAAACACCATATATTTT. Amino acids: CASSVTGFGNTIYF. The chain couples TRBV9 to TRBJ1-3; D is unclear. Germline V CDR1 and CDR2: SGDLS, YYNGEE. Trimming pared 1 base from V and 3 bases from J, leaving 8 bases between. The CDR3 totals 14 residues.

The chain combines TRBV9 with TRBJ2-6, with a weak D call TRBD2 (6 bases). Germline CDR1 is SGDLS and CDR2 is YYNGEE. This CDR3 is 16 amino acids long. Trimming stripped 0 bases from V and 4 bases from J, with 11 bases between. Written as DNA, the CDR3 is TGTGCCAGCAGCGTAGGAGAAGGACTAGGGGCCAACGTCCTGACTTTC. It encodes CASSVGEGLGANVLTF.

The chain combines TRBV10-3 with TRBJ2-1; D possibly corresponds to TRBD2 (5 bases). Germline assignment: CDR1 ENHRY and CDR2 SYGVKD. The CDR3 sequence is 13 residues long. Deletions cut 4 bases from V and 5 bases from J, with 9 bases between. DNA of the CDR3: TGTGCCATCAGTGCCATCGGGGACAATGAGCAGTTCTTC. It codes for CAISAIGDNEQFF.

This chain connects TRBV2 to TRBJ2-5, with 8 bases aligning to TRBD2. The CDR3 runs 12 residues. CDR1 and CDR2 (germline): SNHLY, FYNNEI. V was pared by 8 bases and J by 4 bases, with 3 bases of the junction left unmatched. The DNA for the CDR3 is TGTGCCAGCGAAACTAGCGGAGAGACCCAGTACTTC. It yields the protein CASETSGETQYF.

The J gene is TRBJ2-1, the V gene TRBV7-2, with a weak D call TRBD2 (6 bases). CDR3 length: 15 amino acids. Trimming pared 5 bases from V and 5 bases from J, leaving 16 bases between. Germline V lookup: CDR1 SGHTA, CDR2 FQGNSA. CDR3 protein: CASSRYTGSHNEQFF. The CDR3 DNA reads TGTGCCAGCAGCCGTTATACCGGGAGCCACAATGAGCAGTTCTTC.

The rearrangement links TRBV5-6 to TRBJ1-1, with TRBD1 as a possible D gene (6 bases). With 5 bases removed from V and 1 base from J, the gap between germline ends came to 15 bases. The CDR3 is made up of 15 amino acids. The V gene's germline CDR1 is SGHDT and CDR2 YYEEEE. The CDR3 protein is CASRPFTGWNTEAFF. The CDR3 bases are TGTGCCAGCAGACCATTCACAGGGTGGAACACTGAAGCTTTCTTT.

This CDR3 reads CAWRGQGTNYGYTF. DNA of the CDR3: TGTGCCTGGAGGGGACAGGGAACCAACTATGGCTACACCTTC. The rearrangement uses TRBV30 and TRBJ1-2; 9 bases map to TRBD1. Germline trimming cut 3 bases from V and 2 bases from J; bases unmatched to any gene: 4. CDR3 size: 14 residues. Germline-derived CDR1 and CDR2 are GTSNPN and SVGIG (reference sequence).

The rearrangement links TRBV19 to TRBJ2-3; 11 bases map to TRBD2. Germline CDR1 reads LNHDA; CDR2 reads SQIVND (reference sequence). This CDR3 comprises 16 residues. J gave up 0 bases and V 4 bases, and 3 bases lay outside the gene matches. Here the CDR3 reads CASSTRLAGSTDTQYF. CDR3 coding DNA: TGTGCCAGTAGTACTAGACTAGCGGGGAGCACAGATACGCAGTATTTT.